This T cell receptor (beta chain) derives from a study of metastatic and nonmetastatic thyroid tumors. Across the study: Comparison of repertoires was carried out across blood and tumor or nodule tissue from malignant and benign thyroid patients. Study-wide points: It was reportedly found that TCR beta diversity was significantly higher in malignant thyroid tumors than in benign nodules, a difference seen in both blood and tumor samples.

This clone came up a few times. Its antigen is as yet unknown. This CDR3 has 12 amino acids. V lost 7 bases, J lost 4 bases, and 7 bases lay in between. In the authors' workflow: Construction of a distant-metastasis classifier for papillary thyroid cancer relied on CDR3 differences across clinicopathological groups. TCRdb re-called clones from the PCR reads using MiXCR. The V and J calls come from TCRdb's annotation, not from the publication. The sample has around 4,500 clones; roughly 35% are singletons. No treatment of any kind had been given to any patient before thyroid surgery. Sequencing input: adjacent normal tissue. The sequence was obtained from a male donor with papillary thyroid cancer or a benign thyroid nodule (not recorded which). Some clones in this sample may be carry-over from other donors' samples. The chain uses TRBV12-3 or TRBV12-4 and TRBJ1-4; D unresolved. The CDR3 DNA follows: TGTGCCAGCACACAGAATAATGAAAAACTGTTTTTT. Its protein product is CASTQNNEKLFF.